Listed below are T cell receptor beta chains from one sample, sequenced in a study of blood T cell repertoires in COVID-19. TCRdb's copy holds only in-frame clones and misses some; the assay was immunoSEQ multiplex PCR. Here the sample spans over 150,000 clones, about four fifths being singletons. The sequenced sample was peripheral blood. The receptors derive from a man younger than 35 with active or convalescent COVID-19. CDR3s include the opening cysteine and the closing phenylalanine or tryptophan. D genes are given only for firm matches. Size values are once, few and many counts, or a class for expanded clones, and some rows have none.

clone size	V gene	D gene	J gene	CDR3 protein	CDR3 DNA
-	TRBV18	TRBD1	TRBJ2-1	CASSPMGQGYNEQFF	TGTGCCAGCTCACCAATGGGACAGGGTTACAATGAGCAGTTCTTC
-	TRBV7-2	-	TRBJ2-2	CASSSQARAGTGELFF	TGTGCCAGCAGCTCCCAGGCCAGGGCCGGCACCGGGGAGCTGTTTTTT
-	TRBV4-3	TRBD2	TRBJ2-7	CASSQDFEGLAGLEQYF	TGCGCCAGCAGCCAAGATTTCGAGGGACTAGCGGGACTCGAGCAGTACTTC
-	TRBV11-2	-	TRBJ1-1	CASSLIGVDTEAFF	TGTGCCAGCAGCTTAATAGGGGTGGACACTGAAGCTTTCTTT
-	TRBV9	TRBD1	TRBJ1-6	CASSAGGTDNSPLHF	TGTGCCAGCAGCGCGGGTGGGACAGATAATTCACCCCTCCACTTT
few	TRBV11-2	TRBD1	TRBJ1-1	CASSKTGTGNTEAFF	TGTGCCAGCAGCAAGACCGGGACAGGGAACACTGAAGCTTTCTTT
-	TRBV5-1	-	TRBJ1-1	CASTSSYKINTEAFF	TGCGCCAGCACCAGTTCTTACAAAATTAACACTGAAGCTTTCTTT
-	TRBV11-2	-	TRBJ1-1	CASSLVRGSFGTLNTEAFF	TGTGCCAGCAGCTTAGTCAGAGGATCCTTTGGAACCCTGAACACTGAAGCTTTCTTT
-	TRBV7-2	-	TRBJ2-1	CASSLYRGNEQFF	TGTGCCAGCAGCTTATACCGGGGGAATGAGCAGTTCTTC
-	TRBV4-3	TRBD2	TRBJ2-5	CASSQVVGLAGAETQYF	TGCGCCAGCAGCCAAGTAGTCGGACTAGCGGGAGCTGAGACCCAGTACTTC
-	TRBV5-1	-	TRBJ2-7	CASSLGQSYEQYF	TGCGCCAGCAGCTTGGGCCAGTCCTACGAGCAGTACTTC